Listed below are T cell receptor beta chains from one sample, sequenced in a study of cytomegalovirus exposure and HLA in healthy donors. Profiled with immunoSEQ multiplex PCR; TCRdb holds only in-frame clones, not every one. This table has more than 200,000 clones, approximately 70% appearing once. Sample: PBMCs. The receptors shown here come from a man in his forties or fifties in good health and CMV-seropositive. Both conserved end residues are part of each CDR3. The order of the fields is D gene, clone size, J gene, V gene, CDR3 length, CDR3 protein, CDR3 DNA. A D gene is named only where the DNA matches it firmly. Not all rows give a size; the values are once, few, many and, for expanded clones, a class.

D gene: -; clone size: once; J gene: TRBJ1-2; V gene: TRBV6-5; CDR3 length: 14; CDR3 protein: CASSTRERGYGYTF; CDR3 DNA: TGTGCCAGCAGTACCAGGGAAAGAGGCTATGGCTACACCTTC
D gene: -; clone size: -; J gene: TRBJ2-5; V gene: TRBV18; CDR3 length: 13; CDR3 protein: CASSPSGLETQYF; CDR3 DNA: TGTGCCAGCTCACCCTCAGGGTTAGAGACCCAGTACTTC
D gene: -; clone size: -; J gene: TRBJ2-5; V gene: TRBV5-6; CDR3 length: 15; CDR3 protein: CASSLRRDSQKTQYF; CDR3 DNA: TGTGCCAGCAGCTTGAGGCGAGATAGCCAGAAGACCCAGTACTTC
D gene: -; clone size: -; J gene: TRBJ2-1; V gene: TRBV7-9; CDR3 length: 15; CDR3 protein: CASSLIRSSYNEQFF; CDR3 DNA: TGTGCCAGCAGCTTAATCAGAAGCTCCTACAATGAGCAGTTCTTC
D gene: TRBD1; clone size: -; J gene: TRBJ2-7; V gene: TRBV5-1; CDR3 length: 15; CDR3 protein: CASSLEGQPLGEQYF; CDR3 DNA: TGCGCCAGCAGCTTGGAGGGACAGCCCCTGGGTGAGCAGTACTTC
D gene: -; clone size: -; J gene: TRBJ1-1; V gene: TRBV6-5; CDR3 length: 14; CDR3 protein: CASSYALSTTEAFF; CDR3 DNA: TGTGCCAGCAGTTACGCCCTGTCTACCACTGAAGCTTTCTTT
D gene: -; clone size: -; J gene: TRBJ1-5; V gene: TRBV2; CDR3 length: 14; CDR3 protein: CASSELQGNQPQHF; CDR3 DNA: TGTGCCAGCAGTGAATTACAGGGTAATCAGCCCCAGCATTTT
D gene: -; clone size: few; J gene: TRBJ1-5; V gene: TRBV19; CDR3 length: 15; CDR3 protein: CASSISSSFNQPQHF; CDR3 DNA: TGTGCCAGTAGTATATCGTCCAGTTTCAATCAGCCCCAGCATTTT
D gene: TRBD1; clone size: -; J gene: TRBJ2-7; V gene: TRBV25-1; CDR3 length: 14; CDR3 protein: CASSLTGGWYEQYF; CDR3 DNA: TGTGCCAGCAGTTTAACAGGGGGCTGGTACGAGCAGTACTTC
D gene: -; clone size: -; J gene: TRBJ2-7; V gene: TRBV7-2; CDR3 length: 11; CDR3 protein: CASSFGREQYF; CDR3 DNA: TGTGCCAGCAGCTTCGGTCGCGAGCAGTACTTC
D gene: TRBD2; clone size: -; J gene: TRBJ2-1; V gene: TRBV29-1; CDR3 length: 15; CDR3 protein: CSVEKGVAGADEQFF; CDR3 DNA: TGCAGCGTTGAGAAGGGGGTAGCGGGGGCGGATGAGCAGTTCTTC
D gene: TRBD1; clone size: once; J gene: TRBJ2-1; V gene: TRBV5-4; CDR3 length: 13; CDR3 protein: CASSRTGGNEQFF; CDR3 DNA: TGTGCCAGCAGCCGGACAGGGGGCAATGAGCAGTTCTTC
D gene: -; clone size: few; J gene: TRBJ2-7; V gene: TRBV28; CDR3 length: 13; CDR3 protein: CASTDLTPYEQYF; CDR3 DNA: TGTGCCAGCACCGATCTGACACCCTACGAGCAGTACTTC
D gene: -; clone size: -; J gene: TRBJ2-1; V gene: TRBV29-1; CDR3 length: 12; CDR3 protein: CSAAAVYNEQFF; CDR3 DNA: TGCAGCGCCGCGGCGGTCTACAATGAGCAGTTCTTC